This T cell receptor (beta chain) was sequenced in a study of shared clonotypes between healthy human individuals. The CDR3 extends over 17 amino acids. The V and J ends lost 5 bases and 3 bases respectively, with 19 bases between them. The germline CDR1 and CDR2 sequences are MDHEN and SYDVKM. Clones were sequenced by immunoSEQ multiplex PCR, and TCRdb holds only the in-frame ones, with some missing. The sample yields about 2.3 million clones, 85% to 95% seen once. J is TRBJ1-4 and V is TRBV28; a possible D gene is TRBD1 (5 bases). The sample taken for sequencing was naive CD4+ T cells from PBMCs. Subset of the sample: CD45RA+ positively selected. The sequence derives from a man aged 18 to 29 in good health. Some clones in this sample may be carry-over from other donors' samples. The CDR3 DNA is TGTGCCAGCAGTACCCTGGGTGGGGGGGGACCTAATGAAAAACTGTTTTTT. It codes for CASSTLGGGGPNEKLFF.